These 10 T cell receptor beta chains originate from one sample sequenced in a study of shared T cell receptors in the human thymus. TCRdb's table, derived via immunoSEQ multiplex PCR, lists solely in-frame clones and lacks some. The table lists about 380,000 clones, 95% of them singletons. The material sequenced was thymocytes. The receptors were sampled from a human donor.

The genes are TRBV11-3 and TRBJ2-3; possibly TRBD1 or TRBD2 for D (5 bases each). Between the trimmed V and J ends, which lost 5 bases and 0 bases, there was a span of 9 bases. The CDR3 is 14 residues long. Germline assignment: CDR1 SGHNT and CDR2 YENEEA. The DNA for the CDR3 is TGTGCCAGCAGCCCGAGGGACAGCACAGATACGCAGTATTTT. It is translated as CASSPRDSTDTQYF. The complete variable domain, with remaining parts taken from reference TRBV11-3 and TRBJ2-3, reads EAGVVQSPRYKIIEKKQPVAFWCNPISGHNTLYWYLQNLGQGPELLIRYENEEAVDDSQLPKDRFSAERLKGVDSTLKIQPAELGDSAVYLCASSPRDSTDTQYFGPGTRLTVL.

CDR3 bases: TGTGCCAGCAGTGCCTATGACAGGTGGGGCACTGAAGCTTTCTTT. Translated: CASSAYDRWGTEAFF. The gene calls are TRBV6-1 and TRBJ1-1; perhaps TRBD1 as D (6 bases). V was cut by 4 bases and J by 4 bases, with 16 bases left in between. The CDR3 contains 15 residues. Germline V gives CDR1 MNHNS, CDR2 SASEGT.

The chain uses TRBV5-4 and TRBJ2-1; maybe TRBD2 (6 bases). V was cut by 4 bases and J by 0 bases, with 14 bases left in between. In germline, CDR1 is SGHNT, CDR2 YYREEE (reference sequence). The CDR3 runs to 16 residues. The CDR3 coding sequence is TGTGCCAGCAGCCCCGGACTAACGACCTCCTACAATGAGCAGTTCTTC. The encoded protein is CASSPGLTTSYNEQFF.

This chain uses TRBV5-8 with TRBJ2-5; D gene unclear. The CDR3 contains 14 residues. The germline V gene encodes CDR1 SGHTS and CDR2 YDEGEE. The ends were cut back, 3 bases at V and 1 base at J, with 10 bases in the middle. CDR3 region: CASSWRRTQETQYF. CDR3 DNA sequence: TGTGCCAGCAGCTGGCGACGGACCCAAGAGACCCAGTACTTC.

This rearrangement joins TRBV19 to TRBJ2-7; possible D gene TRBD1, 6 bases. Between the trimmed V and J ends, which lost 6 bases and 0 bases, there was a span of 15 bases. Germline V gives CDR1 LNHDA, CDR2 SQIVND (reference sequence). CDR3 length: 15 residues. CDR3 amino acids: CASSKGTGHSYEQYF. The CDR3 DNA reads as TGTGCCAGTAGCAAAGGAACGGGACACTCCTACGAGCAGTACTTC.

CDR3 bases: TGTGCCATCATGGCGACAGGGGTGAACACCGGGGAGCTGTTTTTT. Amino acids: CAIMATGVNTGELFF. The gene calls are TRBV10-3 and TRBJ2-2, with 8 positions matching TRBD1. In germline, CDR1 is ENHRY, CDR2 SYGVKD. The CDR3 has 15 residues. The J segment lost 1 base and the V segment lost 7 bases, leaving 5 bases of the junction unmatched.

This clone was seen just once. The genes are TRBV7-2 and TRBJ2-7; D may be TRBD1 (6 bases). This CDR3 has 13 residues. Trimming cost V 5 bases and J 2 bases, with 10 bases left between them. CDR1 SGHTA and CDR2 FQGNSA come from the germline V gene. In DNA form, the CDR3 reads TGTGCCAGCAGCCCGACAGGACCCTACGAGCAGTACTTC. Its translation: CASSPTGPYEQYF.

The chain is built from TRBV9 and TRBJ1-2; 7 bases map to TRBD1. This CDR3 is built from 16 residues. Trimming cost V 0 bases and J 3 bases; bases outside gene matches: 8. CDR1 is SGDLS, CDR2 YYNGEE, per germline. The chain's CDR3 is CASSVGGQGGYYGYTF. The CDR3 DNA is TGTGCCAGCAGCGTAGGAGGGCAGGGGGGCTACTATGGCTACACCTTC.

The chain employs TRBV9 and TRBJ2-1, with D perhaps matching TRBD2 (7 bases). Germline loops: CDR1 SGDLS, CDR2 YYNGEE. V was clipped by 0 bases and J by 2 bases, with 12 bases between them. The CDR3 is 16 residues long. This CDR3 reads CASSVVGGPPYNEQFF. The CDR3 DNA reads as TGTGCCAGCAGCGTAGTGGGGGGGCCTCCCTACAATGAGCAGTTCTTC.

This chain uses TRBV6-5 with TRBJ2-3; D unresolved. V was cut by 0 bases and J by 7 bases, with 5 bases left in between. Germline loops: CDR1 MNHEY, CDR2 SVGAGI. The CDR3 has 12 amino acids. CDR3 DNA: TGTGCCAGCAGTTACTCGGGCAATACGCAGTATTTT. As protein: CASSYSGNTQYF.